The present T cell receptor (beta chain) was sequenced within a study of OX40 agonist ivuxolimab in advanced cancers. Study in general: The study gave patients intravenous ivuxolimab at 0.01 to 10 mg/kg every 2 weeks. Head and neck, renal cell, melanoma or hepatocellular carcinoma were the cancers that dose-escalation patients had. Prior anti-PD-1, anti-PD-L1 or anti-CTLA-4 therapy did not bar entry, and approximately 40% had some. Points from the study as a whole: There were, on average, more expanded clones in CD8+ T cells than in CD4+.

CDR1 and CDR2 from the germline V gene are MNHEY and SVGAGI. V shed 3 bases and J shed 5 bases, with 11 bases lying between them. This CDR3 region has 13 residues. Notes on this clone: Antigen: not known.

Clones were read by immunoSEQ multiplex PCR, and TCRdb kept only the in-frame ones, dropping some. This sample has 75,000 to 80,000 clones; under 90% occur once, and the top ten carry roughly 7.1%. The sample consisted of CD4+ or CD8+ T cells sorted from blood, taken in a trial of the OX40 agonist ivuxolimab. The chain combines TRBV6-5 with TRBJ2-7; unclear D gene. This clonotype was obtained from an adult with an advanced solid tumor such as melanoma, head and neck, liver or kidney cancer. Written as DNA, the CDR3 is TGTGCCAGCAGTTATCTGCCCGGCGACGAGCAGTACTTC. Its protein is CASSYLPGDEQYF.